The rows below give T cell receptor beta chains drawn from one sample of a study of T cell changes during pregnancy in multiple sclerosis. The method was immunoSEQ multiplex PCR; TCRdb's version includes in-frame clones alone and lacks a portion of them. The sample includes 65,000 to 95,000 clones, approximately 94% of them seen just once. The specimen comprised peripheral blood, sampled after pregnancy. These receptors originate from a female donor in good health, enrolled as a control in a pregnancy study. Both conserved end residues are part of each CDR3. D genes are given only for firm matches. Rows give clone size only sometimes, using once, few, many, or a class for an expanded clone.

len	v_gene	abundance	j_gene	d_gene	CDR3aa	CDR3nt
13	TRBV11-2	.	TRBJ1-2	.	CASSQGTNYGYTF	TGTGCCAGCAGCCAGGGTACTAACTATGGCTACACCTTC
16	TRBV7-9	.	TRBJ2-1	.	CASSLALGEPFNEQFF	TGTGCCAGCAGCTTAGCGCTCGGGGAGCCCTTCAATGAGCAGTTCTTC
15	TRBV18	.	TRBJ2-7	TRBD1	CASSPPTGGAHEQYF	TGTGCCAGCTCACCACCGACAGGGGGCGCCCACGAGCAGTACTTC
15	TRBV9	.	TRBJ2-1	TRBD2	CASSSGGGGAREQFF	TGTGCCAGCAGCTCCGGCGGCGGGGGGGCCCGGGAGCAGTTCTTC
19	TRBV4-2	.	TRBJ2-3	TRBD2	CASSHAGLANLMGTDTQYF	TGTGCCAGCAGCCACGCGGGACTAGCCAATTTGATGGGCACAGATACGCAGTATTTT
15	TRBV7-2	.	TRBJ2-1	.	CASSLGWGLGNEQFF	TGTGCCAGCAGCTTAGGGTGGGGACTGGGGAATGAGCAGTTCTTC
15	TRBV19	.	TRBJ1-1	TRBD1	CASSTRTGGDTEAFF	TGTGCCAGTAGTACCCGGACAGGGGGGGACACTGAAGCTTTCTTT
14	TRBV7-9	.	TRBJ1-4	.	CASSLVAGDEKLFF	TGTGCCAGCAGCTTAGTTGCAGGGGACGAAAAACTGTTTTTT
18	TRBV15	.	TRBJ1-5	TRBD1	CATSRDSVGQGANQPQHF	TGTGCCACCAGCAGAGATTCTGTGGGACAGGGTGCGAATCAGCCCCAGCATTTT
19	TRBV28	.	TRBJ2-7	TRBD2	CASSAPGSGTSPYFYEQYF	TGTGCCAGCAGTGCCCCAGGGAGCGGGACTTCCCCTTACTTCTACGAGCAGTACTTC
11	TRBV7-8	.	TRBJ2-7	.	CASSPGYEQYF	TGTGCCAGCAGCCCGGGGTACGAGCAGTACTTC
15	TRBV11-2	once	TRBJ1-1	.	CASSLSGGRNTEAFF	TGTGCCAGCAGCTTAAGTGGGGGCAGGAACACTGAAGCTTTCTTT
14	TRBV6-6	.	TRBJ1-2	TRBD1	CASSYPIQGAGYTF	TGTGCCAGCAGTTACCCAATTCAGGGGGCTGGCTACACCTTC
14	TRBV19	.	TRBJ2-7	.	CASSNVPNRDEQYF	TGTGCCAGTAGTAATGTGCCTAACAGGGACGAGCAGTACTTC
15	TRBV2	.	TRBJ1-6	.	CASNPRQTDNSPLHF	TGTGCCAGCAACCCCAGACAGACAGATAATTCACCCCTCCACTTT
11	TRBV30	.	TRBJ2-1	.	CAWSTTREQFF	TGTGCCTGGAGTACTACGCGGGAGCAGTTCTTC
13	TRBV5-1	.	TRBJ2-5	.	CASSFGGEETQYF	TGCGCCAGCAGCTTCGGCGGGGAAGAGACCCAGTACTTC
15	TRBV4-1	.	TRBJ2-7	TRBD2	CASSQVGLGTYEQYF	TGCGCCAGCAGCCAAGTAGGACTAGGGACCTACGAGCAGTACTTC
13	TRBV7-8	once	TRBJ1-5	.	CASSEGGNQPQHF	TGTGCCAGCAGCGAGGGCGGCAATCAGCCCCAGCATTTT
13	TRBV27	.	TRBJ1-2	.	CASSLNGNYGYTF	TGTGCCAGCAGTTTAAACGGGAACTATGGCTACACCTTC
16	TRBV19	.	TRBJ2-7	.	CASSIGRGSVIFEQYF	TGTGCCAGTAGTATAGGTCGGGGTAGCGTTATCTTCGAGCAGTACTTC
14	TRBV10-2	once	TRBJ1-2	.	CASSITGPNYGYTF	TGCGCCAGCAGCATCACCGGTCCTAACTATGGCTACACCTTC
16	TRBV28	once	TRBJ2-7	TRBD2	CASSPRRLAGGGEQYF	TGTGCCAGCAGTCCTAGGCGGCTAGCGGGAGGTGGCGAGCAGTACTTC
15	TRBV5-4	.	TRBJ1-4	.	CASRRWEEPNEKLFF	TGTGCGAGCAGGCGTTGGGAGGAGCCCAATGAAAAACTGTTTTTT
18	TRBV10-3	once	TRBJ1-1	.	CAIRPVSLSMGANTEAFF	TGTGCCATCAGGCCGGTCTCCCTTTCAATGGGGGCGAACACTGAAGCTTTCTTT
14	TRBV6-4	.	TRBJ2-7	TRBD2	CASSASGGAYEQYF	TGTGCCAGCAGTGCTAGCGGGGGAGCCTACGAGCAGTACTTC
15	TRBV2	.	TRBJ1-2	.	CASSEARGVYYGYTF	TGTGCCAGCAGTGAAGCGCGGGGGGTTTACTATGGCTACACCTTC
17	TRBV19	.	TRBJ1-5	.	CASSIRGRRDQNQPQHF	TGTGCCAGTAGTATCAGGGGTCGGCGAGATCAAAATCAGCCCCAGCATTTT
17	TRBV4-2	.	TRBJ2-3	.	CASSPRLSGDFTDTQYF	TGTGCCAGCAGCCCAAGACTTTCGGGGGATTTCACAGATACGCAGTATTTT
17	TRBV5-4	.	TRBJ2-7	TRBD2	CASSSPGSAGPFSGQYF	TGTGCCAGCAGCTCACCAGGATCAGCGGGACCTTTTTCTGGGCAGTACTTC
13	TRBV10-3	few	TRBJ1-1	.	CAYKPGSTSEAFF	TGTGCCTACAAGCCCGGGTCGACGTCTGAAGCTTTCTTT
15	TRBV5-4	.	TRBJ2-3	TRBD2	CASTWTSGGTDTQYF	TGTGCCAGCACCTGGACTAGCGGGGGCACAGATACGCAGTATTTT
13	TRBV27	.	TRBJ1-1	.	CASSLLVEAEAFF	TGTGCCAGCAGTTTATTAGTGGAGGCCGAAGCTTTCTTT
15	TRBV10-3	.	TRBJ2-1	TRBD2	CAIRNSGSSYNEQFF	TGTGCCATCAGGAATAGCGGGAGCTCCTACAATGAGCAGTTCTTC
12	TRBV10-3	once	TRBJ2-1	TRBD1	CATQGDYNEQFF	TGTGCCACCCAGGGGGACTACAATGAGCAGTTCTTC
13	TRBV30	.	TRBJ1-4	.	CAWRRGSTEKLFF	TGTGCCTGGAGGAGGGGGAGTACCGAAAAACTGTTTTTT
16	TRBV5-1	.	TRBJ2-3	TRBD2	CASSRGLAGGTDTQYF	TGCGCCAGCAGCCGAGGACTAGCGGGAGGGACAGATACGCAGTATTTT
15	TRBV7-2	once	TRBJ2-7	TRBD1	CASSLRGQGGNEQYF	TGTGCCAGCAGCTTACGAGGACAGGGCGGGAACGAGCAGTACTTC
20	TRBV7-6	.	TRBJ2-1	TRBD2	CATYRRAGGPGDATYNEQFF	TGTGCCACCTACAGGCGAGCGGGAGGCCCGGGGGACGCTACCTACAATGAGCAGTTCTTC
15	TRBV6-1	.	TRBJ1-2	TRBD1	CASGRQGATIYGYTF	TGTGCCAGCGGGCGTCAGGGGGCAACTATCTATGGCTACACCTTC
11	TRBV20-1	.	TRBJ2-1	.	CSAQLTGRSFF	TGCAGTGCTCAGCTGACAGGTCGATCTTTCTTC
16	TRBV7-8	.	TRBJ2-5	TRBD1	CASSLVGRGIGETQYF	TGTGCCAGCAGCTTAGTGGGCAGGGGGATTGGTGAGACCCAGTACTTC